The 31 T cell receptor beta chains listed next were all sequenced from one sample in a study of human T cells and chemical hapten exposure. TCRdb analysed the RACE reads with MiXCR anew, one entry per CDR3 protein. The sample lists roughly 190,000 distinct CDR3 sequences, 20% to 25% occurring once. As to time point: patch test 1, 2 weeks after DPC sensitization. Treatment in this sample: therapeutic diphenylcyclopropenone sensitization with weekly scalp DPC. Sample: whole blood, taken in connection with sensitization to the hapten diphenylcyclopropenone (DPC). All receptors come from a woman aged 50 to 60 with alopecia areata. Some clones in this sample may be carry-over from other donors' samples.

A few counts support this clonotype. This chain links TRBV20-1 with TRBJ1-2, with D possibly being TRBD1 (5 bases). The CDR3 covers 13 residues. Trimming removed 1 base from V and 2 bases from J, with 8 bases in between. Germline V CDR1 and CDR2: DFQATT, SNEGSKA (reference sequence). Here the CDR3 DNA reads TGCAGTGCTAGAGGGGGGGGGAACTATGGCTACACCTTC. It yields the protein CSARGGGNYGYTF.

This CDR3 reads CASSSNAVTGVDTQYF. The CDR3 region has the DNA TGCGCCAGCAGCTCGAACGCCGTGACAGGGGTCGATACGCAGTATTTT. The chain uses TRBV5-1 and TRBJ2-3, with 8 bases identical to TRBD1. The V gene end was trimmed by 3 bases and the J gene end by 6 bases; junction bases not matched to a gene: 12. The CDR3 extends over 16 amino acids. The V gene's germline CDR1 is SGHRS and CDR2 YFSETQ.

This clonotype was found a few times. The chain links TRBV24-1 to TRBJ2-5; D unclear. Germline assignment: CDR1 KGHDR and CDR2 SFDVKD. The CDR3 is made up of 15 amino acids. V was pared by 2 bases and J by 5 bases, with 14 bases between. The CDR3 nucleotides read TGTGCCACCAGTGATTCCCAAGTCGTCGGGGAGACCCAGTACTTC. Encoded protein: CATSDSQVVGETQYF.

The sample holds a few counts of this clonotype. V is TRBV20-1 and J is TRBJ2-7; D is possibly TRBD2 (6 bases). With 6 bases removed from V and 4 bases from J, the gap between germline ends came to 22 bases. Per the germline V gene, CDR1 is DFQATT and CDR2 is SNEGSKA (reference sequence). The CDR3 runs to 15 residues. CDR3 bases: TGCAGTGCACGCCAAGGAGGCGGGAAATCTTACGAGCAGTACTTC. Its translation is CSARQGGGKSYEQYF.

This chain joins TRBV10-3 and TRBJ2-1, with 8 bases aligning to TRBD1. V was clipped by 2 bases and J by 12 bases; unmatched bases: 6. The CDR3 loop spans 13 amino acids. Germline V CDR1 and CDR2: ENHRY, SYGVKD. This CDR3 reads CAISEGQGDVQFF. Written as DNA, the CDR3 is TGTGCCATCAGTGAGGGACAGGGCGATGTGCAGTTCTTC.

This clonotype came up a few times. The CDR3 nucleotides read TGTGCCAGCTCGCGGCAGAGCTCCTACGAGCAGTACTTC. Protein product: CASSRQSSYEQYF. The rearrangement joins TRBV18 to TRBJ2-7; unclear D gene. This CDR3 contains 13 residues. CDR1 is KGHSH, CDR2 LQKENI, per germline. The V end lost 6 bases, the J end lost 0 bases, and 9 bases lay between the germline ends.

This clonotype turned up a few times. The chain joins TRBV20-1 to TRBJ2-7; perhaps TRBD1 as D (6 bases). Trimming took 6 bases from V and 0 from J, leaving 9 bases between them. Germline assignment: CDR1 DFQATT and CDR2 SNEGSKA (reference sequence). CDR3 length equals 12 residues. The CDR3 region has the DNA TGCAGTGCAAGGACAGACTCCTACGAGCAGTACTTC. Encoded protein: CSARTDSYEQYF.

This rearrangement joins TRBV2 to TRBJ2-2; D is possibly TRBD2 (6 bases). Germline V gives CDR1 SNHLY, CDR2 FYNNEI. This CDR3 spans 14 amino acids. V lost 5 bases and J 7 bases, leaving 14 bases between the germline ends. This CDR3 is CASSRAGLGGELFF. The CDR3 DNA is TGTGCCAGCAGTAGGGCGGGACTCGGCGGGGAGCTGTTTTTT.

The J gene is TRBJ2-3, the V gene TRBV27; 10 bases agree with TRBD1. CDR1 is MNHEY and CDR2 is SMNVEV in the germline V gene (reference sequence). This CDR3 spans 16 amino acids. With 3 bases clipped from V and 5 bases from J, the junction kept 8 bases outside the gene matches. CDR3 nucleotides: TGTGCCAGCAGTTTGTGGGACAGGGGTGGATTAGATACGCAGTATTTT. It codes for CASSLWDRGGLDTQYF.

This clonotype was seen a handful of times. The chain joins TRBV20-1 to TRBJ2-1, with 12 bases aligning to TRBD2. V shed 6 bases and J 8 bases; nucleotides not matched to a gene: 11. Per germline, CDR1 DFQATT and CDR2 SNEGSKA (reference sequence). CDR3 length: 15 amino acids. DNA of the CDR3: TGCAGTGCCTCTAGCGGGAGGGCTGGTATAGATGAGCAGTTCTTC. The encoded protein is CSASSGRAGIDEQFF.

This clonotype has just a few counts. The chain carries TRBV7-6 and TRBJ2-1; weak D call: TRBD2 (5 bases). V lost 0 bases to trimming and J lost 6 bases, with 9 bases between them. Germline loops: CDR1 SGHVS, CDR2 FNYEAQ. CDR3 length: 14 amino acids. The CDR3 reads CASSLALGSNEQFF. The CDR3 coding sequence is TGTGCCAGCAGCTTAGCTCTAGGGAGCAATGAGCAGTTCTTC.

The chain has TRBV11-1 and TRBJ2-7; the D gene is possibly TRBD2 (5 bases). The CDR3 consists of 12 residues. The V gene lost 3 bases and the J gene lost 6 bases, with 9 bases spanning the gap. Per germline, CDR1 SGHAT and CDR2 FQDESV (reference sequence). The CDR3 loop reads CASSFGESEQYF. The CDR3 bases are TGTGCCAGCAGCTTCGGGGAGTCCGAGCAGTACTTC. The variable domain in full, with the rest retrieved from reference TRBV11-1 and TRBJ2-7, is EAEVAQSPRYKITEKSQAVAFWCDPISGHATLYWYRQILGQGPELLVQFQDESVVDDSQLPKDRFSAERLKGVDSTLKIQPAELGDSAMYLCASSFGESEQYFGPGTRLTVT.

The gene calls are TRBV12-3 or TRBV12-4 and TRBJ1-1; D remains unclear. Trimming pared 5 bases from V and 0 bases from J, leaving 10 bases between. The CDR3 consists of 14 residues. CDR3 nucleotide sequence: TGTGCCAGCAGTCCCCAAGTCATGAACACTGAAGCTTTCTTT. This codes for CASSPQVMNTEAFF.

This clonotype was picked up a small number of times. The V call is TRBV5-6, the J call TRBJ1-1, with a tentative D call TRBD1 (5 bases). Germline values: CDR1 SGHDT, CDR2 YYEEEE. V shed 4 bases and J shed 4 bases, with 17 bases lying between them. The CDR3 spans 15 residues. The chain's CDR3 is CASSLEGAQSTEAFF. CDR3 DNA sequence: TGTGCCAGCAGCCTGGAAGGGGCGCAGAGCACTGAAGCTTTCTTT.

This sequence joins TRBV25-1 and TRBJ1-5; no firm D call. The CDR3 is made up of 18 amino acids. V lost 10 bases, J lost 0 bases, and 25 bases lay in between. Looked up from germline, CDR1 is MGHDK and CDR2 is SYGVNS. CDR3 sequence (DNA): TGTGCCACCACGATACCTTGGGCGAAGACCAATAGCAATCAGCCCCAGCATTTT. Its protein is CATTIPWAKTNSNQPQHF.

This chain joins TRBV20-1 and TRBJ2-1, with D possibly TRBD1 on 6 matching bases. This CDR3 has 14 amino acids. CDR1 and CDR2 (germline): DFQATT, SNEGSKA (reference sequence). V was pared by 3 bases and J by 7 bases, with 16 bases between. The CDR3 sequence: CSASATGTGNEQFF. The CDR3 DNA reads TGCAGTGCTAGCGCGACAGGTACTGGGAATGAGCAGTTCTTC.

For the CDR3, the DNA is TGCGCCAGCAGCTTGGGGGGGATAAAAGAGACCCAGTACTTC. Residues: CASSLGGIKETQYF. The rearrangement uses TRBV5-1 and TRBJ2-5, with D perhaps matching TRBD1 or TRBD2 (5 bases each). The germline V gene encodes CDR1 SGHRS and CDR2 YFSETQ. V dropped 0 bases and J dropped 3 bases, with 9 bases sitting between them. There are 14 residues in the CDR3.

This clonotype was seen many times. This chain uses TRBV12-3 or TRBV12-4 with TRBJ2-2, with D hard to call. Trimming took off 6 bases at V and 7 bases at J, with 12 bases between the two ends. The CDR3 is made up of 13 amino acids. The CDR3 reads CASSLLRDGELFF. CDR3 bases: TGTGCCAGCAGCCTCCTTAGAGACGGGGAGCTGTTTTTT.

This clonotype was picked up a small number of times. DNA of the CDR3: TGCGCCAGCTATCCGGGGCGAAACACCGGGGAGCTGTTTTTT. It encodes CASYPGRNTGELFF. The chain employs TRBV5-1 and TRBJ2-2; the D call may be TRBD1 or TRBD2 (5 bases each). This CDR3 comprises 14 residues. In germline, CDR1 is SGHRS, CDR2 YFSETQ. V shed 7 bases and J shed 2 bases, with 12 bases lying between them. Looking up the rest from reference TRBV5-1 and TRBJ2-2 gives the full variable domain: KAGVTQTPRYLIKTRGQQVTLSCSPISGHRSVSWYQQTPGQGLQFLFEYFSETQRNKGNFPGRFSGRQFSNSRSEMNVSTLELGDSALYLCASYPGRNTGELFFGEGSRLTVL.

The chain is built from TRBV11-1 and TRBJ2-1; the D gene is possibly TRBD1 (6 bases). Germline CDR1 reads SGHAT; CDR2 reads FQDESV (reference sequence). Trimming shortened V by 1 base and J by 5 bases, and 9 bases separated the two germline ends. This CDR3 has 14 amino acids. The chain's CDR3 is CASSLEDSNNEQFF. For the CDR3, the DNA is TGTGCCAGCAGCTTAGAGGACAGCAACAATGAGCAGTTCTTC. The full variable domain, rest sourced from reference TRBV11-1 and TRBJ2-1, is EAEVAQSPRYKITEKSQAVAFWCDPISGHATLYWYRQILGQGPELLVQFQDESVVDDSQLPKDRFSAERLKGVDSTLKIQPAELGDSAMYLCASSLEDSNNEQFFGPGTRLTVL.

The chain has TRBV4-1 and TRBJ2-7; TRBD2 aligns across 10 bases. CDR3 length equals 17 residues. The germline V gene encodes CDR1 MGHRA and CDR2 YSYEKL. Trimming cost V 4 bases and J 9 bases; bases outside gene matches: 18. The CDR3 coding sequence is TGCGCCAGCAGCCCACCACGGACTAGCGGAGGCCTAAAGGGGCAGTACTTC. Amino acids: CASSPPRTSGGLKGQYF.

The chain has TRBV29-1 and TRBJ1-1; D may be TRBD1 (6 bases). V lost 4 bases, J lost 1 base, and 10 bases lay in between. The CDR3 consists of 13 residues. Germline loops: CDR1 SQVTM, CDR2 ANQGSEA. In nucleotides, the CDR3 is TGCAGCGTTGGAGTACAGGGGAACACTGAAGCTTTCTTT. Amino acid sequence: CSVGVQGNTEAFF. Together with reference TRBV29-1 and TRBJ1-1, the CDR3 gives the full variable domain: SAVISQKPSRDICQRGTSLTIQCQVDSQVTMMFWYRQQPGQSLTLIATANQGSEATYESGFVIDKFPISRPNLTFSTLTVSNMSPEDSSIYLCSVGVQGNTEAFFGQGTRLTVV.

The chain joins TRBV29-1 to TRBJ1-1; D unclear. This CDR3 contains 14 residues. The germline CDR1 and CDR2 sequences are SQVTM and ANQGSEA. V lost 0 bases and J lost 5, with 13 bases in between. In DNA form, the CDR3 reads TGCAGCGTTGAAGATCGGGGTTGGGGAACTGAAGCTTTCTTT. It is translated as CSVEDRGWGTEAFF. The variable domain in full, completed from reference TRBV29-1 and TRBJ1-1, reads SAVISQKPSRDICQRGTSLTIQCQVDSQVTMMFWYRQQPGQSLTLIATANQGSEATYESGFVIDKFPISRPNLTFSTLTVSNMSPEDSSIYLCSVEDRGWGTEAFFGQGTRLTVV.

This clonotype was seen a handful of times. The V call is TRBV5-1, the J call TRBJ2-4; no firm D call. There are 14 residues in the CDR3. Germline values: CDR1 SGHRS, CDR2 YFSETQ. V was trimmed by 4 bases and J by 0 bases, leaving 8 bases between them. The DNA of the CDR3 is TGCGCCAGCAGCCCGGATCTAGCCAAAAACATTCAGTACTTC. Encoded protein: CASSPDLAKNIQYF.

The sample holds a few counts of this clonotype. The gene calls are TRBV20-1 and TRBJ1-1; D unclear. With 3 bases removed from V and 1 base from J, the gap between germline ends came to 9 bases. This CDR3 is built from 13 residues. The germline V gene has CDR1 DFQATT and CDR2 SNEGSKA (reference sequence). As DNA, the CDR3 is TGCAGTGCTAGTTCCCAGCAGAACACTGAAGCTTTCTTT. Translating it yields CSASSQQNTEAFF.

V gene TRBV19 combines with J gene TRBJ2-2; 14 nucleotides line up with TRBD2. The ends lost 5 bases at V and 5 bases at J; junction bases unmatched: 10. This CDR3 contains 18 residues. The germline CDR1 and CDR2 sequences are LNHDA and SQIVND (reference sequence). The CDR3 sequence: CASSAPGLAGVSTGELFF. The CDR3 DNA reads as TGTGCCAGTAGTGCACCGGGACTAGCGGGAGTTAGTACCGGGGAGCTGTTTTTT.

This clonotype was seen a few times. The chain has TRBV18 and TRBJ1-1; D uncertain. This CDR3 spans 13 amino acids. Trimming took 2 bases from V and 5 from J, leaving 9 bases between them. Germline-derived CDR1 and CDR2 are KGHSH and LQKENI. The CDR3 reads CASSPAVRTEAFF. DNA of the CDR3: TGTGCCAGCTCACCAGCTGTTAGGACTGAAGCTTTCTTT.

The rearrangement links TRBV12-3 or TRBV12-4 to TRBJ2-5, with 11 bases lining up with TRBD2. The J segment lost 5 bases and the V segment lost 6 bases, leaving 8 bases of the junction unmatched. There are 15 residues in the CDR3. CDR3 amino acids: CASSLLAGDRETQYF. As DNA, the CDR3 is TGTGCCAGCAGCCTACTAGCGGGAGACCGCGAGACCCAGTACTTC.

The chain recombines TRBV20-1 with TRBJ2-3, with TRBD2 matching over 13 bases. Germline V CDR1 and CDR2: DFQATT, SNEGSKA (reference sequence). The CDR3 covers 16 residues. V trimming: 0 bases; J trimming: 6 bases; junction bases outside the gene matches: 6. CDR3 in DNA: TGCAGTGCTAGAGACATCACTAGCGGGAGGGCTGATACGCAGTATTTT. Its translation is CSARDITSGRADTQYF.

This rearrangement joins TRBV19 to TRBJ1-5; D uncertain. The V end was cut by 2 bases, the J end by 4 bases, with 18 bases between. The CDR3 totals 17 residues. Per germline, CDR1 LNHDA and CDR2 SQIVND (reference sequence). The CDR3: CASSIHWFRSRNQPQHF. The CDR3 bases are TGTGCCAGTAGTATACACTGGTTCAGGAGTCGGAATCAGCCCCAGCATTTT.

V is TRBV3-1 and J is TRBJ2-1; D might be TRBD2 (6 bases). This CDR3 is built from 15 residues. The germline CDR1 and CDR2 sequences are LGHDT and YNNKEL (reference sequence). V was cut by 4 bases and J by 12 bases, with 22 bases left in between. This CDR3 is CASSLGTSPPHGQFF. The CDR3 coding sequence is TGTGCCAGCAGCCTTGGGACTTCGCCGCCACATGGGCAGTTCTTC.